Following are 25 T cell receptor beta chains from one sample sequenced in a study of shared clonotypes between healthy human individuals. Only in-frame clones appear in the TCRdb table, and some are missing; sequencing was by immunoSEQ multiplex PCR. The sample contains more than 2 million clones, around 93% of which appear only once. Terminally differentiated effector memory CD45RA+ cells were excluded from the naive CD8 cells, which were CD45RO-negative and positively selected for CCR7. Sample: naive CD8+ T cells from PBMCs. All receptors derive from a man aged 18 to 29 in good health. Some clones in this sample may be carry-over from other donors' samples.

V gene TRBV28 combines with J gene TRBJ1-5; tentatively, D is TRBD1 (5 bases). V was clipped by 6 bases and J by 2 bases, with 20 bases between them. Germline-derived CDR1 and CDR2 are MDHEN and SYDVKM. This CDR3 comprises 17 residues. The CDR3 nucleotides are TGTGCCAGCAGAGTTGACAGTTGGGTGTATGGCAATCAGCCCCAGCATTTT. Translation: CASRVDSWVYGNQPQHF. Filled out from reference TRBV28 and TRBJ1-5, the complete variable domain reads DVKVTQSSRYLVKRTGEKVFLECVQDMDHENMFWYRQDPGLGLRLIYFSYDVKMKEKGDIPEGYSVSREKKERFSLILESASTNQTSMYLCASRVDSWVYGNQPQHFGDGTRLSIL.

V usage is TRBV10-2 and J usage is TRBJ2-2; 12 bases map to TRBD2. The CDR3 consists of 16 residues. The ends lost 3 bases at V and 5 bases at J; junction bases unmatched: 4. From germline, CDR1 is WSHSY and CDR2 SAAADI. The CDR3 DNA reads TGCGCCAGCAGTGACCGTACTAGCGGGAGGACCGGGGAGCTGTTTTTT. Translation gives CASSDRTSGRTGELFF.

J is TRBJ2-1 and V is TRBV28, with 10 bases matching TRBD2. The J segment lost 4 bases and the V segment lost 4 bases, leaving 4 bases of the junction unmatched. CDR3 length equals 15 residues. Germline CDR1 reads MDHEN; CDR2 reads SYDVKM. CDR3 DNA sequence: TGTGCCAGCAGTTCCGGGACTAGCGCTTACAATGAGCAGTTCTTC. Amino acid sequence: CASSSGTSAYNEQFF.

The sample holds a few counts of this clone. The chain carries TRBV9 and TRBJ1-5; TRBD1 aligns across 11 bases. Germline V gives CDR1 SGDLS, CDR2 YYNGEE. Unmatched junction bases numbered 5, after V lost 4 bases and J lost 5 bases. The CDR3 has 15 residues. The CDR3 loop reads CASSLGQGVHQPQHF. The CDR3 region has the DNA TGTGCCAGCAGCCTGGGACAGGGGGTTCATCAGCCCCAGCATTTT.

The chain combines TRBV5-6 with TRBJ2-2; possible D gene TRBD1, 6 bases. This CDR3 is 14 amino acids long. The germline V gene has CDR1 SGHDT and CDR2 YYEEEE. Trimming removed 3 bases at V and 3 bases at J, with 9 bases between. The CDR3 sequence: CASSSYRDTGELFF. CDR3 sequence (DNA): TGTGCCAGCAGCTCCTACAGGGACACCGGGGAGCTGTTTTTT. The variable domain in full, completed from reference TRBV5-6 and TRBJ2-2, reads DAGVTQSPTHLIKTRGQQVTLRCSPKSGHDTVSWYQQALGQGPQFIFQYYEEEERQRGNFPDRFSGHQFPNYSSELNVNALLLGDSALYLCASSSYRDTGELFFGEGSRLTVL.

The V and J genes are TRBV5-1 and TRBJ1-1; D not certain. V lost 3 bases to trimming and J lost 1 base, with 10 bases between them. The CDR3 consists of 14 residues. Germline values: CDR1 SGHRS, CDR2 YFSETQ. The DNA of the CDR3 is TGCGCCAGCAGCTCCTCCAGAGAGAACACTGAAGCTTTCTTT. This codes for CASSSSRENTEAFF.

The rearrangement uses TRBV11-2 and TRBJ1-1; the D gene is possibly TRBD1 (6 bases). The V end lost 1 base, the J end lost 11 bases, and 20 bases lay between the germline ends. Germline CDR1 reads SGHAT; CDR2 reads FQNNGV. The CDR3 is made up of 15 amino acids. For the CDR3, the DNA is TGTGCCAGCAGCTTAGCACAGGGAATGGTGAGATGGGCTTTCTTT. Translating it yields CASSLAQGMVRWAFF.

The chain links TRBV5-4 to TRBJ2-2; 8 nucleotides agree with TRBD1. Germline V gene sequence: CDR1 SGHNT, CDR2 YYREEE (reference sequence). Trimming at V came to 4 bases and at J to 7 bases, leaving 6 bases not matched to a gene. The CDR3 is 14 residues long. The CDR3 sequence is CASSARGLSGELFF. DNA for the CDR3: TGTGCCAGCAGCGCCAGGGGGCTTAGCGGGGAGCTGTTTTTT.

The chain combines TRBV10-3 with TRBJ2-7, with 7 bases fitting TRBD1. V lost 6 bases, J lost 6 bases, and 2 bases stayed unmatched. Germline V gene lookup returns CDR1 ENHRY and CDR2 SYGVKD. CDR3 length: 11 amino acids. The CDR3 DNA follows: TGTGCCATCAGAGACAGGGTCGAGCAGTACTTC. Translation gives CAIRDRVEQYF.

The chain couples TRBV27 to TRBJ2-6, with D tentatively TRBD2 (7 bases). The CDR3 runs 19 residues. The germline gives CDR1 MNHEY, CDR2 SMNVEV (reference sequence). The germline V and J ends were trimmed by 7 bases and 1 base, with 23 bases remaining between them. The CDR3 here is CASTLEATRGLSGANVLTF. Here the CDR3 DNA reads TGTGCCAGCACCCTCGAGGCCACCAGGGGACTATCTGGGGCCAACGTCCTGACTTTC.

This clone has ten or more counts. The J gene is TRBJ2-5, the V gene TRBV7-9, with D unresolved. Trimming stripped 5 bases from V and 3 bases from J, with 16 bases between. CDR3 length: 15 residues. Germline assignment: CDR1 SEHNR and CDR2 FQNEAQ (reference sequence). In DNA, the CDR3 is TGTGCCAGCAGCCAAGGGTCCTCCAAGGAAGAGACCCAGTACTTC. This translates into CASSQGSSKEETQYF.

The chain combines TRBV6-1 with TRBJ1-5, with 9 bases identical to TRBD1. The V and J ends lost 2 bases and 6 bases, in that order; junction bases with no gene match: 5. Per germline, CDR1 MNHNS and CDR2 SASEGT. CDR3 length: 15 amino acids. The chain's CDR3 is CASSELGQGSQPQHF. Written as DNA, the CDR3 is TGTGCCAGCAGTGAATTGGGACAGGGAAGTCAGCCCCAGCATTTT.

The V gene is TRBV7-8, the J gene TRBJ2-6, with D unclear. The CDR3 loop spans 15 amino acids. Trimming took off 6 bases at V and 0 bases at J, with 9 bases between the two ends. The germline V gene has CDR1 SGHVS and CDR2 FQNEAQ. The DNA for the CDR3 is TGTGCCAGCAGTCATTTCCGCTCTGGGGCCAACGTCCTGACTTTC. This encodes CASSHFRSGANVLTF.

This chain joins TRBV20-1 and TRBJ2-7, with D hard to call. CDR1 is DFQATT and CDR2 is SNEGSKA in the germline V gene (reference sequence). The germline V and J ends were trimmed by 4 bases and 4 bases, with 8 bases remaining between them. The CDR3 runs 11 residues. CDR3 nucleotide sequence: TGCAGTGCTACGGACGGATACGAGCAGTACTTC. Translating gives CSATDGYEQYF.

This rearrangement joins TRBV29-1 to TRBJ2-1; D is perhaps TRBD2 (5 bases). Germline V gene sequence: CDR1 SQVTM, CDR2 ANQGSEA. CDR3 length: 11 residues. Trimming stripped 7 bases from V and 9 bases from J, with 13 bases between. For the CDR3, the DNA is TGCAGCGCCAGACACGGAGGTGAGCAGTTCTTC. This codes for CSARHGGEQFF.

This clone was seen a handful of times. Additional DNA sequences in this sample encode the identical CDR3. V usage is TRBV7-9 and J usage is TRBJ1-1; D gene ambiguous. Germline V CDR1 and CDR2: SEHNR, FQNEAQ (reference sequence). Trimming stripped 5 bases from V and 3 bases from J, with 10 bases between. This CDR3 is built from 13 residues. As DNA, the CDR3 is TGTGCCAGCAGCCTCCCAGGTTACACTGAAGCTTTCTTT. Amino acids: CASSLPGYTEAFF.

This clone was found once. V is TRBV7-9 and J is TRBJ2-5, with TRBD2 matching over 8 bases. The CDR3 has 18 residues. CDR1 is SEHNR, CDR2 FQNEAQ, per germline (reference sequence). V gave up 5 bases and J gave up 5 bases; unmatched junction bases: 19. CDR3 DNA: TGTGCCAGCAGCATCCTACCCGCTAGCGGGCACGGTCGGGAGACCCAGTACTTC. Encoded protein: CASSILPASGHGRETQYF. The whole variable domain, filled in from reference TRBV7-9 and TRBJ2-5, reads DTGVSQNPRHKITKRGQNVTFRCDPISEHNRLYWYRQTLGQGPEFLTYFQNEAQLEKSRLLSDRFSAERPKGSFSTLEIQRTEQGDSAMYLCASSILPASGHGRETQYFGPGTRLLVL.

V gene TRBV9 combines with J gene TRBJ1-2, with 7 bases identical to TRBD1. Germline V CDR1 and CDR2: SGDLS, YYNGEE. The CDR3 extends over 18 amino acids. J lost 4 bases, V lost 3 bases, and 18 bases had no gene match. The CDR3 DNA sequence: TGTGCCAGCAGCGCAGCCACGACAGGGCCTCGGGTGATCTATGGCTACACCTTC. This encodes CASSAATTGPRVIYGYTF.

The chain couples TRBV9 to TRBJ2-7, with 10 bases identical to TRBD1. CDR1 and CDR2 from the germline V gene are SGDLS and YYNGEE. V dropped 3 bases and J dropped 0; count of bases not matched to a gene: 6. This CDR3 has 16 amino acids. CDR3 DNA: TGTGCCAGCAGCGCGGCCGGGACAGGGGCCTCCTACGAGCAGTACTTC. Its translation: CASSAAGTGASYEQYF.

V usage is TRBV27 and J usage is TRBJ2-7, with TRBD1 matching over 7 bases. The CDR3 loop spans 15 amino acids. Germline V CDR1 and CDR2: MNHEY, SMNVEV (reference sequence). V dropped 5 bases and J dropped 2; count of bases not matched to a gene: 9. The CDR3 nucleotides read TGTGCCAGCAGTGAGGGGGCCTTGAACCCCTACGAGCAGTACTTC. Translating gives CASSEGALNPYEQYF.

The J gene is TRBJ1-3, the V gene TRBV6-6; perhaps TRBD1 as D (6 bases). The germline CDR1 and CDR2 sequences are MNHNY and SVGAGI (reference sequence). The CDR3 covers 14 residues. Trimming took 7 bases from V and 0 from J, leaving 10 bases between them. Written as DNA, the CDR3 is TGTGCCAGCACCCCCAGGGGCTCTGGAAACACCATATATTTT. Amino acid sequence: CASTPRGSGNTIYF.

V gene TRBV5-1 combines with J gene TRBJ1-2; 10 nucleotides align to TRBD1. With V trimmed by 4 bases and J by 4 bases, 10 bases remained unmatched. Germline lookup yields CDR1 SGHRS and CDR2 YFSETQ. This CDR3 spans 16 amino acids. The chain's CDR3 is CASSLGWTGGVYGYTF. The CDR3 DNA follows: TGCGCCAGCAGCCTTGGATGGACAGGGGGTGTCTATGGCTACACCTTC. The whole variable domain, filled in from reference TRBV5-1 and TRBJ1-2, reads KAGVTQTPRYLIKTRGQQVTLSCSPISGHRSVSWYQQTPGQGLQFLFEYFSETQRNKGNFPGRFSGRQFSNSRSEMNVSTLELGDSALYLCASSLGWTGGVYGYTFGSGTRLTVV.

V and J are TRBV4-3 and TRBJ2-7; TRBD2 matches 8 bases. J was trimmed by 2 bases and V by 2 bases; bases with no gene match: 20. The CDR3 consists of 20 residues. Germline CDR1 and CDR2: LGHNA and YSLEER. The CDR3 nucleotides are TGCGCCAGCAGCCAAACCCCCGGGACTAGACTCGGTATAGGGACCTACGAGCAGTACTTC. This sequence encodes CASSQTPGTRLGIGTYEQYF.

Comment on this clone: Additional DNA sequences in this sample encode the identical CDR3. The rearrangement uses TRBV7-9 and TRBJ2-2, with no clear D. V lost 2 bases to trimming and J lost 1 base, with 8 bases between them. Germline CDR1 reads SEHNR; CDR2 reads FQNEAQ (reference sequence). CDR3 length: 15 amino acids. The DNA of the CDR3 is TGTGCCAGCAGCTTATTGTCAGGGAACACCGGGGAGCTGTTTTTT. This encodes CASSLLSGNTGELFF.

Points on this clone: This sample includes further DNA sequences coding for the same CDR3. The chain has TRBV27 and TRBJ1-1, with TRBD1 matching 8 bases. Trimming at V came to 0 bases and at J to 1 base, leaving 1 base not matched to a gene. The CDR3 spans 15 residues. Germline assignment: CDR1 MNHEY and CDR2 SMNVEV (reference sequence). The CDR3 reads CASSLSGTGNTEAFF. As DNA, the CDR3 is TGTGCCAGCAGTTTATCGGGGACAGGGAACACTGAAGCTTTCTTT.